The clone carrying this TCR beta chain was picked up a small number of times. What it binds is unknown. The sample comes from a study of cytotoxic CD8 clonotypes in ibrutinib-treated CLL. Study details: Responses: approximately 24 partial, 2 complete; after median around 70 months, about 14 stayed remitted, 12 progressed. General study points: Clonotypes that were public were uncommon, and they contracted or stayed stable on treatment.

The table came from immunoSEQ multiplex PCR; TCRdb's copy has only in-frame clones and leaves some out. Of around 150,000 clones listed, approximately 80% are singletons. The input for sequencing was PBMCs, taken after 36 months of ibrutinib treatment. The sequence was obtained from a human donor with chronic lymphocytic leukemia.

CDR3 sequence: CASSLEPSGGPTGELFF. In DNA, the CDR3 is TGCGCCAGCAGCTTGGAACCTAGCGGGGGGCCCACCGGGGAGCTGTTTTTT. This chain links TRBV5-1 with TRBJ2-2, with 11 bases fitting TRBD2. Germline loops: CDR1 SGHRS, CDR2 YFSETQ. Germline trimming cut 0 bases from V and 4 bases from J; bases unmatched to any gene: 5. The CDR3 is 17 amino acids. The whole variable domain, remainder taken from reference TRBV5-1 and TRBJ2-2, is KAGVTQTPRYLIKTRGQQVTLSCSPISGHRSVSWYQQTPGQGLQFLFEYFSETQRNKGNFPGRFSGRQFSNSRSEMNVSTLELGDSALYLCASSLEPSGGPTGELFFGEGSRLTVL.